The 26 T cell receptor beta chains presented below share a single source sample, sequenced in a study of immune cell composition in non-small cell lung cancer. Assay used: immunoSEQ multiplex PCR; TCRdb lists only in-frame clones, some missing. The table lists approximately 5,000 clones, over 60% of them singletons. Sample: lung tumor tissue. The receptors here all came from a human donor with non-small cell lung cancer.

V usage is TRBV27 and J usage is TRBJ1-6, with TRBD1 matching over 7 bases. Germline loops: CDR1 MNHEY, CDR2 SMNVEV (reference sequence). The CDR3 extends over 15 amino acids. The junction had 6 bases not matched to a gene; V was cut back by 3 bases and J by 7 bases. CDR3 nucleotide sequence: TGTGCCAGCAGTTTCCAAACAGGGGAAAATTCACCCCTCCACTTT. Amino acids: CASSFQTGENSPLHF.

The count of this clone is one. CDR3 nucleotide sequence: TGCGCCAGCAGCCAACCCAGCGGAGTAAGTCATAGCACAGATACGCAGTATTTT. It is translated as CASSQPSGVSHSTDTQYF. V usage is TRBV5-1 and J usage is TRBJ2-3; tentatively, D is TRBD2 (5 bases). Germline V gene sequence: CDR1 SGHRS, CDR2 YFSETQ. The CDR3 extends over 18 amino acids. Trimming cost V 4 bases and J 0 bases, with 21 bases left between them.

The V call is TRBV6-5, the J call TRBJ1-2; a weak D match, TRBD1 (5 bases). The CDR3 extends over 13 amino acids. Germline assignment: CDR1 MNHEY and CDR2 SVGAGI. Trimming shortened V by 0 bases and J by 6 bases, and 8 bases separated the two germline ends. CDR3 sequence reads: CASSYSEGDGYTF. The CDR3 nucleotides read TGTGCCAGCAGTTACTCGGAAGGGGATGGCTACACCTTC.

This clone was seen just once. The J gene is TRBJ2-3, the V gene TRBV5-1; possibly TRBD1 for D (6 bases). Germline CDR1 and CDR2: SGHRS and YFSETQ. The ends were cut back, 4 bases at V and 4 bases at J, with 19 bases in the middle. The CDR3 length is 16 residues. For the CDR3, the DNA is TGCGCCAGCAGCAACCCCCAGGGGTTACAGTCAGATACGCAGTATTTT. Amino acid sequence: CASSNPQGLQSDTQYF.

This clone showed up just a few times. The V call is TRBV30, the J call TRBJ2-3, with D unclear. CDR3 size: 14 residues. Germline loops: CDR1 GTSNPN, CDR2 SVGIG (reference sequence). Trimming pared 3 bases from V and 6 bases from J, leaving 16 bases between. CDR3: CAWRSPSTVDTQYF. DNA for the CDR3: TGTGCCTGGAGATCGCCCTCTACCGTTGATACGCAGTATTTT. The entire variable domain, with the rest obtained from reference TRBV30 and TRBJ2-3, is as follows: SQTIHQWPATLVQPVGSPLSLECTVEGTSNPNLYWYRQAAGRGLQLLFYSVGIGQISSEVPQNLSASRPQDRQFILSSKKLLLSDSGFYLCAWRSPSTVDTQYFGPGTRLTVL.

J is TRBJ1-1 and V is TRBV6-5; TRBD1 might be the D (5 bases). Germline V gene lookup returns CDR1 MNHEY and CDR2 SVGAGI. V lost 3 bases and J lost 0, with 11 bases in between. This CDR3 spans 15 amino acids. The CDR3 protein is CASSYRAGMNTEAFF. CDR3 nucleotides: TGTGCCAGCAGTTATAGGGCAGGGATGAACACTGAAGCTTTCTTT.

The chain combines TRBV30 with TRBJ1-3; D gene uncertain. V shed 4 bases and J shed 0 bases, with 16 bases lying between them. Germline V gives CDR1 GTSNPN, CDR2 SVGIG (reference sequence). CDR3 length: 16 residues. The chain's CDR3 is CAWTWAPGLSGNTIYF. The DNA of the CDR3 is TGTGCCTGGACCTGGGCCCCCGGACTCTCTGGAAACACCATATATTTT.

The rearrangement joins TRBV6-6 to TRBJ2-2; 8 bases match TRBD2. CDR1 is MNHNY and CDR2 is SVGAGI in the germline V gene (reference sequence). This CDR3 spans 13 amino acids. V lost 5 bases to trimming and J lost 6 bases; unmatched junction nucleotides: 2. The CDR3 sequence: CASSTAGAGELFF. DNA of the CDR3: TGTGCCAGCAGTACAGCGGGGGCCGGGGAGCTGTTTTTT.

This chain uses TRBV27 with TRBJ1-1; weak D call: TRBD1 (5 bases). The CDR3 extends over 13 amino acids. The ends were cut back, 5 bases at V and 6 bases at J, with 13 bases in the middle. Germline loops: CDR1 MNHEY, CDR2 SMNVEV (reference sequence). The CDR3 DNA reads as TGTGCCAGCAGTACCCCTAGGGGCCCTGAAGCTTTCTTT. It codes for CASSTPRGPEAFF.

The chain has TRBV6-5 and TRBJ2-3; TRBD2 matches 9 bases. V shed 4 bases and J 2 bases; nucleotides not matched to a gene: 4. This CDR3 has 15 residues. Looked up from germline, CDR1 is MNHEY and CDR2 is SVGAGI. The CDR3 DNA follows: TGTGCCAGCAGTTCGACTAGCGGACTCACAGATACGCAGTATTTT. Translating it yields CASSSTSGLTDTQYF.

This clone was observed a handful of times. The gene calls are TRBV2 and TRBJ2-2; 8 bases match TRBD2. CDR3 length equals 13 residues. V lost 6 bases to trimming and J lost 7 bases; unmatched junction nucleotides: 4. Per the germline V gene, CDR1 is SNHLY and CDR2 is FYNNEI. As DNA, the CDR3 is TGTGCCAGCAGACTAGGGACTAGCGGGGAGCTGTTTTTT. Its protein product is CASRLGTSGELFF.

The chain is built from TRBV19 and TRBJ1-2; a possible D gene is TRBD1 (5 bases). The CDR3 is 13 amino acids. The V gene's germline CDR1 is LNHDA and CDR2 SQIVND (reference sequence). V gave up 9 bases and J gave up 8 bases, with 19 bases separating them. CDR3 in amino acids: CASLNPGHRGYTF. The CDR3 DNA is TGTGCCAGCCTAAATCCAGGGCATAGAGGCTACACCTTC.

The chain joins TRBV15 to TRBJ1-1, with D hard to call. Germline V gives CDR1 LNHNV, CDR2 YYDKDF (reference sequence). The CDR3 has 12 residues. Trimming shortened V by 0 bases and J by 6 bases, and 5 bases separated the two germline ends. The CDR3 reads CATSRDRAEAFF. CDR3 in DNA: TGTGCCACCAGCAGAGATCGGGCTGAAGCTTTCTTT.

This clone was seen only a few times. V gene TRBV28 combines with J gene TRBJ1-4; possible D gene TRBD1, 5 bases. The CDR3 contains 12 residues. V dropped 8 bases and J dropped 4 bases, with 8 bases sitting between them. CDR1 is MDHEN and CDR2 is SYDVKM in the germline V gene. In nucleotides, the CDR3 is TGTGCCAGCCGGGGGAGTAATGAAAAACTGTTTTTT. The encoded protein is CASRGSNEKLFF.

The chain recombines TRBV6-1 with TRBJ1-1; D is possibly TRBD1 (5 bases). The CDR3 is 13 residues long. Germline V gives CDR1 MNHNS, CDR2 SASEGT. Trimming pared 1 base from V and 5 bases from J, leaving 8 bases between. CDR3 protein: CASSEGGDTEAFF. CDR3 DNA: TGTGCCAGCAGTGAAGGGGGGGATACTGAAGCTTTCTTT.

For the CDR3, the DNA is TGCGCCAGCAGCTTTAAAACAGGGGGTATGCACACTGAAGCTTTCTTT. Translating gives CASSFKTGGMHTEAFF. V usage is TRBV5-1 and J usage is TRBJ1-1, with TRBD1 identical over 8 bases. V shed 2 bases, J shed 3 bases, and the junction held 9 bases outside the gene matches. Germline V gene lookup returns CDR1 SGHRS and CDR2 YFSETQ. The CDR3 consists of 16 residues. Drawing the rest from reference TRBV5-1 and TRBJ1-1, the complete variable domain is KAGVTQTPRYLIKTRGQQVTLSCSPISGHRSVSWYQQTPGQGLQFLFEYFSETQRNKGNFPGRFSGRQFSNSRSEMNVSTLELGDSALYLCASSFKTGGMHTEAFFGQGTRLTVV.

By its share, this clone is large (0.1 to 1%). The chain couples TRBV4-1 to TRBJ2-7; tentatively, D is TRBD2 (5 bases). The CDR3 sequence is 14 residues long. The V end lost 0 bases, the J end lost 3 bases, and 9 bases lay between the germline ends. Germline CDR1 is MGHRA and CDR2 is YSYEKL. CDR3 coding DNA: TGCGCCAGCAGCCAAGAACGGGGTGACTACGAGCAGTACTTC. Its protein product is CASSQERGDYEQYF.

The chain uses TRBV5-1 and TRBJ2-3; maybe TRBD2 (7 bases). Germline V gives CDR1 SGHRS, CDR2 YFSETQ. Trimming took 3 bases from V and 4 from J, leaving 18 bases between them. The CDR3 loop spans 16 amino acids. The CDR3 region has the DNA TGCGCCAGCAGCTGGGGGGCGGGGGCGACCGCAGATACGCAGTATTTT. Encoded protein: CASSWGAGATADTQYF.

The chain has TRBV2 and TRBJ2-5, with 12 bases lining up with TRBD1. Matching the DNA end better, TRBJ2-7 makes the J call doubtful. From germline, CDR1 is SNHLY and CDR2 FYNNEI. There are 14 residues in the CDR3. The DNA of the CDR3 is TGTGCCAGCAGTGGGGGACAGGGGGCTTACGAGCAGTACTTC. It codes for CASSGGQGAYEQYF.

This chain connects TRBV27 to TRBJ2-7, with D perhaps TRBD1 (6 bases). Germline V gene sequence: CDR1 MNHEY, CDR2 SMNVEV (reference sequence). V lost 5 bases to trimming and J lost 1 base, with 18 bases between them. The CDR3 is 16 residues long. As DNA, the CDR3 is TGTGCCAGCAGTCCTAGACCTCCGGGACATTCCTACGAGCAGTACTTC. This codes for CASSPRPPGHSYEQYF.

V gene TRBV14 combines with J gene TRBJ2-1, with D uncertain. CDR1 and CDR2 from the germline V gene are SGHDN and FVKESK. Trimming shortened V by 0 bases and J by 9 bases, and 9 bases separated the two germline ends. There are 13 residues in the CDR3. Written as DNA, the CDR3 is TGTGCCAGCAGCCAAGACAATTCGGTTGAGCAGTTCTTC. The encoded protein is CASSQDNSVEQFF. The full variable domain, its missing parts supplied by reference TRBV14 and TRBJ2-1, is EAGVTQFPSHSVIEKGQTVTLRCDPISGHDNLYWYRRVMGKEIKFLLHFVKESKQDESGMPNNRFLAERTGGTYSTLKVQPAELEDSGVYFCASSQDNSVEQFFGPGTRLTVL.

This clone has just one count. This chain connects TRBV6-1 to TRBJ2-1, with D tentatively TRBD1 (6 bases). V was cut by 3 bases and J by 4 bases, with 16 bases left in between. CDR1 and CDR2 (germline): MNHNS, SASEGT. This CDR3 is built from 16 residues. This CDR3 is CASSDANRALYNEQFF. For the CDR3, the DNA is TGTGCCAGCAGTGATGCCAACAGGGCCCTGTACAATGAGCAGTTCTTC.

The chain uses TRBV28 and TRBJ1-2; no clear D. This CDR3 has 16 amino acids. CDR1 MDHEN and CDR2 SYDVKM come from the germline V gene. With 6 bases removed from V and 4 bases from J, the gap between germline ends came to 21 bases. CDR3 region: CASSPPTRGYIYGYTF. CDR3 nucleotide sequence: TGTGCCAGCAGCCCACCGACCCGGGGATATATCTATGGCTACACCTTC.

About this clone: The DNA is omitted, as the CDR3 cannot be located on it reliably, and the CDR3 follows TCRdb's listing. The chain links TRBV21-1 to TRBJ1-1; the table's D gene call, TRBD1, was not cross checked with the DNA. TRBV21-1 is a known pseudogene. Counting both end residues, the CDR3 totals 18 amino acids. The CDR3: CASSFGTGSEGLNTEAFF.

CDR3 amino acids: CASSGGQGAYEQYF. In nucleotides, the CDR3 is TGTGCCAGCAGTGGGGGACAGGGGGCTTACGAGCAGTACTTC. The chain combines TRBV2 with TRBJ2-7; TRBD1 agrees at 12 bases. Per germline, CDR1 SNHLY and CDR2 FYNNEI. The V and J ends lost 4 bases and 4 bases, in that order; junction bases with no gene match: 2. The CDR3 loop spans 14 amino acids.

This clone was recorded a few times. The chain recombines TRBV6-6 with TRBJ2-2, with D unclear. Trimming removed 4 bases from V and 2 bases from J, with 5 bases in between. CDR3 length: 13 residues. Looked up from germline, CDR1 is MNHNY and CDR2 is SVGAGI (reference sequence). CDR3: CASSSSNTGELFF. Here the CDR3 DNA reads TGTGCCAGCAGTTCTTCCAACACCGGGGAGCTGTTTTTT.